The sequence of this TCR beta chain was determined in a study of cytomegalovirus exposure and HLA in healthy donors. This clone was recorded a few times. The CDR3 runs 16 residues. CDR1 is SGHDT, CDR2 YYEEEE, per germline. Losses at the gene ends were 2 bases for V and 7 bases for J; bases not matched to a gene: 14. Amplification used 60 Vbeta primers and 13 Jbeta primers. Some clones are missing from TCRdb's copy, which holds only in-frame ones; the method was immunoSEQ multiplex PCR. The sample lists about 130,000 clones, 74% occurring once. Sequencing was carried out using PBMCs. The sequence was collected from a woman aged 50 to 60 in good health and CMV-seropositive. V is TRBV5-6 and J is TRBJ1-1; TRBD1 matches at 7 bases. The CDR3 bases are TGTGCCAGCAGCTTATTGAGGGGGCGTTTTGGAAGTGAAGCTTTCTTT. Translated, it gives CASSLLRGRFGSEAFF.